This TCR beta chain was sequenced during a study of blood T cell repertoires in COVID-19. CDR3 length equals 13 residues. CDR1 is MDHEN and CDR2 is SYDVKM in the germline V gene. The V gene lost 2 bases and the J gene lost 4 bases, with 6 bases spanning the gap. The method was immunoSEQ multiplex PCR; TCRdb's version includes in-frame clones alone and lacks a portion of them. The repertoire consists of around 310,000 clones, with 90% occurring once and the leading ten covering around 0.98%. This receptor was identified in a woman in her thirties or forties with COVID-19, enrolled during active disease. The chain uses TRBV28 and TRBJ1-5; D might be TRBD1 (5 bases). Sample: peripheral blood. The CDR3 is CASSLPGNQPQHF. CDR3 DNA: TGTGCCAGCAGTTTACCAGGGAATCAGCCCCAGCATTTT.